The clone carrying this T cell receptor (beta chain) was observed many times. The data stem from a study of human T cells and chemical hapten exposure. Study background: The patch tests put 0.01% DPC on the skin of the upper back and were read 6 days later. Among samples, TCR yields varied mainly because of small differences in pooled library volume.

TCRdb reanalysed the RACE reads using MiXCR and keeps one entry per CDR3 protein. The table shows more than 250,000 distinct CDR3 sequences, with 7.5% to 8% occurring only once. V trimming: 0 bases; J trimming: 12 bases; junction bases outside the gene matches: 3. Germline assignment: CDR1 MNHNY and CDR2 SVGAGI (reference sequence). The CDR3 spans 15 residues. Noted time point: pre-sensitization, week 0. Documented treatment: therapeutic diphenylcyclopropenone sensitization with weekly scalp DPC. The rearrangement links TRBV6-6 to TRBJ1-6, with 12 bases matching TRBD1. Sequences were derived from whole blood, sampled in connection with sensitization to the hapten diphenylcyclopropenone (DPC). This TCR was recovered from a young man with alopecia areata. Some clones in this sample may be carry-over from other donors' samples. CDR3 in amino acids: CASSYSGQGAVPLHF. For the CDR3, the DNA is TGTGCCAGCAGTTACTCGGGACAGGGGGCAGTACCCCTCCACTTT.